The TCR beta chain under discussion was sequenced for a study of cytomegalovirus exposure and HLA in healthy donors. The CDR3 is made up of 14 amino acids. V was clipped by 3 bases and J by 0 bases; unmatched bases: 1. Germline CDR1 is LNHDA and CDR2 is SQIVND (reference sequence). Sequenced by immunoSEQ multiplex PCR; TCRdb stores in-frame clones only, minus some. The sample holds some 60,000 clones, approximately 96% seen once. V and J are TRBV19 and TRBJ1-2, with 7 bases fitting TRBD1. This receptor was taken from a young man in good health and CMV-seropositive. The source material was PBMCs. As DNA, the CDR3 is TGTGCCAGTAGTATCCAGGGGGCTAACTATGGCTACACCTTC. This encodes CASSIQGANYGYTF.